The sequence of this T cell receptor beta chain was determined in a study of T cells expressing NK-cell markers. Study-wide background: Underlying the TCR beta repertoires were sorted CD3+CD56+NKG2C+, CD3+CD56+NKG2C- and CD3+CD56-NKG2C+ T cells.

Germline V CDR1 and CDR2: KGHSH, LQKENI. This CDR3 has 14 residues. On this clonotype itself: Its cognate antigen is unknown.

Study-wide points: Dominant NKG2C+ clonotypes accounted for roughly 1.0-7.0% of CD8+ T cells in several donors.

Libraries used 5'RACE template switching adding universal primer site and UMIs. From its re-call of the 5' RACE reads, TCRdb lists each CDR3 protein once, without DNA. The listing contains some 280,000 distinct CDR3 sequences. The J gene is TRBJ2-5, the V gene TRBV18; TCRdb gives TRBD1 as the D gene, but with no DNA this cannot be confirmed. Sequences were obtained from blood T cells: a sorted CD56 or NKG2C T cell subset, CD4+ or CD8+ T cells, or bulk PBMC T cells (not recorded which). This TCR was sampled from a young man in good health. The CDR3 protein is CASSPDSLHGTQYF.